These T cell receptor beta chains were read from a single sample in a study of Graves' ophthalmopathy and Graves' hyperthyroidism. Each CDR3 protein gets one entry after TCRdb re-called the multiplex PCR reads with MiXCR. The sample carries about 220,000 distinct CDR3 sequences, 20% to 25% recorded once. Sequences were obtained from peripheral blood. The receptor source for this set is a woman aged 45-65 years with Graves' ophthalmopathy. The CDR3 runs from the conserved cysteine through the conserved F or W. D genes are given only for firm matches. Clone size, where shown, is once, few, many, or a class for clones that have expanded.

d_gene,j_gene,v_gene,abundance,CDR3aa,CDR3nt
TRBD1,TRBJ1-1,TRBV4-1,many,CASSHRQGGRNTEAFF,TGCGCCAGCAGCCATAGACAGGGCGGGAGGAACACTGAAGCTTTCTTT
NA,TRBJ2-5,TRBV30,many,CACPQSGQETQYF,TGTGCCTGCCCGCAATCAGGGCAAGAGACCCAGTACTTC
TRBD1,TRBJ1-2,TRBV19,many,CASSTYPTGDPGYTF,TGTGCCAGTAGTACCTACCCCACAGGGGACCCTGGCTACACCTTC
NA,TRBJ2-7,TRBV12-3/TRBV12-4,NA,CASTRAGSYEQYF,TGTGCCAGCACCAGGGCCGGCTCCTACGAGCAGTACTTC
NA,TRBJ2-7,TRBV15,many,CATSRGGSLAHEQYF,TGTGCCACCAGCCGAGGAGGGTCACTGGCCCACGAGCAGTACTTC
TRBD1,TRBJ1-1,TRBV5-1,few,CASSLSWGQGNTEAFF,TGCGCCAGCAGCTTGAGTTGGGGACAGGGAAACACTGAAGCTTTCTTT
NA,TRBJ1-2,TRBV15,many,CATSSGRNGYTF,TGTGCCACCAGCAGTGGACGGAATGGCTACACCTTC
TRBD1,TRBJ2-7,TRBV18,few,CASSPGQGHEQYF,TGTGCCAGCTCACCTGGACAGGGCCACGAGCAGTACTTC
NA,TRBJ1-2,TRBV25-1,many,CASSKGRNNYGYTF,TGTGCCAGCAGCAAGGGACGGAATAACTATGGCTACACCTTC
TRBD1,TRBJ1-1,TRBV5-1,many,CASSTDRVNTEAFF,TGCGCCAGCAGTACCGACAGGGTGAACACTGAAGCTTTCTTT
NA,TRBJ2-7,TRBV11-2,NA,CASSSGPGEQYF,TGTGCCAGCAGCTCAGGGCCGGGCGAGCAGTACTTC
TRBD1,TRBJ2-2,TRBV7-3,NA,CASSLRGTGANTGELFF,TGTGCCAGCAGCTTAAGAGGGACAGGGGCTAACACCGGGGAGCTGTTTTTT
NA,TRBJ1-6,TRBV2,many,CASWGFSLDSPLHF,TGTGCCAGCTGGGGGTTTTCCCTGGATTCACCCCTCCACTTT
TRBD1,TRBJ2-5,TRBV7-2,many,CASSYDRGETQYF,TGTGCCAGCAGCTATGACAGGGGCGAGACCCAGTACTTC
NA,TRBJ2-2,TRBV27,many,CASTVGVNTGELFF,TGTGCCAGCACGGTGGGAGTGAACACCGGGGAGCTGTTTTTT
TRBD1,TRBJ1-6,TRBV10-3,many,CANGQGDNSPLHF,TGTGCCAACGGACAGGGTGATAATTCACCCCTCCACTTT
NA,TRBJ1-6,TRBV27,many,CASSLSRGAASSYNSPLHF,TGTGCCAGCAGTTTATCGAGAGGGGCCGCGAGCTCCTATAATTCACCCCTCCACTTT
TRBD1,TRBJ1-1,TRBV19,many,CASSTRDRGITEAFF,TGTGCCAGTAGTACGAGGGACAGGGGTATAACTGAAGCTTTCTTT
NA,TRBJ1-1,TRBV7-3,NA,CASSSLGGRTEAFF,TGTGCCAGCAGCTCCCTAGGGGGGCGGACTGAAGCTTTCTTT
NA,TRBJ2-6,TRBV29-1,NA,CSVESSSGANVLTF,TGCAGCGTTGAATCTAGCTCTGGGGCCAACGTCCTGACTTTC
NA,TRBJ1-5,TRBV4-2,many,CASSQDRVGGQPQHF,TGTGCCAGCAGCCAAGATCGGGTTGGAGGTCAGCCCCAGCATTTT
NA,TRBJ2-4,TRBV2,many,CASSDPLAGNIQYF,TGTGCCAGCAGCGACCCCTTGGCGGGAAACATTCAGTACTTC
NA,TRBJ1-2,TRBV4-2,NA,CASSQDAGLDGYTF,TGTGCCAGCAGCCAAGATGCGGGACTGGATGGCTACACCTTC
NA,TRBJ1-1,TRBV6-1,many,CASSGGGTGRTEAFF,TGTGCCAGCTCGGGCGGGGGAACAGGACGGACTGAAGCTTTCTTT
NA,TRBJ2-6,TRBV12-3/TRBV12-4,many,CASSVSPPGANVLTF,TGTGCCAGCAGTGTAAGCCCCCCTGGGGCCAACGTCCTGACTTTC
TRBD1,TRBJ1-1,TRBV4-1,few,CASSPPGGGGTEAFF,TGCGCCAGCAGCCCTCCCGGAGGGGGCGGCACTGAAGCTTTCTTT
NA,TRBJ1-1,TRBV27,many,CASSLNRRNTEAFF,TGTGCCAGCAGTTTAAACAGGCGGAACACTGAAGCTTTCTTT
NA,TRBJ2-5,TRBV12-5,many,CASGPVNQETQYF,TGTGCTAGTGGTCCAGTAAACCAAGAGACCCAGTACTTC
NA,TRBJ2-5,TRBV12-3/TRBV12-4,many,CASSSVGGTVTQYF,TGTGCCAGCAGTTCCGTCGGGGGCACAGTGACCCAGTACTTC
NA,TRBJ2-5,TRBV7-9,many,CASSTRPQGTQYF,TGTGCCAGCAGCACCCGACCCCAGGGGACCCAGTACTTC
TRBD1,TRBJ2-5,TRBV11-2,many,CASSSGTGRSQETQYF,TGTGCCAGCAGCTCCGGGACAGGGAGATCCCAAGAGACCCAGTACTTC
TRBD2,TRBJ2-2,TRBV12-3/TRBV12-4,many,CASIISGELRTGELFF,TGTGCCAGCATTATTAGCGGGGAGCTTCGAACCGGGGAGCTGTTTTTT
NA,TRBJ2-7,TRBV6-1,NA,CASSGGAGYEQYF,TGTGCCAGCAGTGGTGGTGCAGGCTACGAGCAGTACTTC
NA,TRBJ1-1,TRBV28,NA,CASLQRHTEAFF,TGTGCCAGCCTACAGAGACACACTGAAGCTTTCTTT
NA,TRBJ1-5,TRBV10-3,NA,CAISDYTGDQPQHF,TGTGCCATCAGTGATTACACGGGAGATCAGCCCCAGCATTTT
TRBD1,TRBJ2-6,TRBV28,many,CASSGQGLAGANVLTF,TGTGCCAGCAGCGGACAGGGCTTGGCAGGGGCCAACGTCCTGACTTTC
NA,TRBJ2-2,TRBV5-1,NA,CASSPPSPNTGELFF,TGCGCCAGCAGCCCGCCCTCCCCGAACACCGGGGAGCTGTTTTTT
NA,TRBJ1-5,TRBV24-1,NA,CASSSPDVGSNQPQHF,TGTGCCAGCAGTTCCCCGGATGTAGGAAGCAATCAGCCCCAGCATTTT
TRBD1,TRBJ2-7,TRBV20-1,many,CSARGQSYEQYF,TGCAGTGCTAGGGGACAGAGCTACGAGCAGTACTTC
NA,TRBJ1-1,TRBV12-5,many,CASGLGWAEAFF,TGTGCTAGTGGTTTAGGGTGGGCTGAAGCTTTCTTT
NA,TRBJ2-7,TRBV29-1,many,CSVGVIETGRPYEQYF,TGCAGCGTTGGGGTAATTGAGACAGGACGCCCCTACGAGCAGTACTTC
TRBD1,TRBJ2-7,TRBV5-1,few,CASSLTGVTTEQYF,TGCGCCAGCAGCTTAACAGGGGTTACTACCGAGCAGTACTTC
TRBD2,TRBJ2-7,TRBV6-1,many,CASRRTSGAYEQYF,TGTGCCAGCAGAAGGACTAGCGGAGCATACGAGCAGTACTTC
NA,TRBJ2-6,TRBV6-2/TRBV6-3,many,CASSYTDPGIGGANVLTF,TGTGCCAGCAGTTACACCGACCCCGGGATCGGTGGGGCCAACGTCCTGACTTTC
NA,TRBJ1-1,TRBV19,NA,CASSIDLLGRAPEAFF,TGTGCCAGTAGTATAGATCTTCTCGGGAGGGCTCCTGAAGCTTTCTTT
NA,TRBJ1-1,TRBV7-9,few,CASSLDAGVGTEAFF,TGTGCCAGCAGCTTAGACGCAGGAGTGGGCACTGAAGCTTTCTTT
NA,TRBJ2-5,TRBV4-1,many,CASSMRGIQETQYF,TGCGCCAGCAGCATGCGGGGCATCCAAGAGACCCAGTACTTC